This TCR beta chain emerged from a study of TIL therapy for anti-PD-1-resistant metastatic lung cancer. Time point: pre-treatment sample, taken before nivolumab and TIL therapy. The study's findings and limits: Infused TIL clonotypes partially replaced the baseline blood repertoire, then decayed over months.

Details on this clone: Its specificity is not known.

The immunoSEQ assay was v3. Some clones are missing from TCRdb's copy, which holds only in-frame ones; the method was immunoSEQ multiplex PCR. The sample holds 50,000 or so clones, around 80% seen once. The CDR3 has 16 amino acids. Looked up from germline, CDR1 is LNHNV and CDR2 is YYDKDF (reference sequence). V lost 5 bases to trimming and J lost 2 bases; unmatched junction nucleotides: 8. Sequenced material: blood, taken at baseline. The rearrangement joins TRBV15 to TRBJ1-1, with 10 bases fitting TRBD1. This TCR derives from a woman aged 25 to 80 with non-small cell lung cancer. CDR3 DNA sequence: TGTGCCACCAGCTACCGGGACAGGGGTCGTAACACTGAAGCTTTCTTT. Translation: CATSYRDRGRNTEAFF.